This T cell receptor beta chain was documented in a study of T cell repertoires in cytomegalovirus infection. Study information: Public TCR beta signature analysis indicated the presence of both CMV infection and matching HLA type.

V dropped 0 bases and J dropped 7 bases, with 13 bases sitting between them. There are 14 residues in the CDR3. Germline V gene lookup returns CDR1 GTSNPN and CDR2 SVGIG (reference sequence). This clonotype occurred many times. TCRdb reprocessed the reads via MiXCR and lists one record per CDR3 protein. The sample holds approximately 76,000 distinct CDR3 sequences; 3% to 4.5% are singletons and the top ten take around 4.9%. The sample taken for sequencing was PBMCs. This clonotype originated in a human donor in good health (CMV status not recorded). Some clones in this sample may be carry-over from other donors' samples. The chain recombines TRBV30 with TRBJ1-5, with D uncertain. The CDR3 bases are TGTGCCTGGAGTGTACGAGCTCGCGGACAGCCCCAGCATTTT. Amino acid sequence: CAWSVRARGQPQHF.